The 30 T cell receptor beta chains below all came from one sample that was sequenced in a study of shared clonotypes between healthy human individuals. TCRdb's table, derived via immunoSEQ multiplex PCR, lists solely in-frame clones and lacks some. Among around 1.5 million clones listed, approximately 98% were seen once. Material for sequencing was naive CD4+ T cells sorted from blood. Documented subset: CD45RA+ positively selected. These receptor sequences come from a man younger than 45 in good health.

The V and J genes are TRBV5-1 and TRBJ2-1; 11 bases are a match to TRBD2. The CDR3 spans 17 residues. V gave up 0 bases and J gave up 7 bases; unmatched junction bases: 9. Germline loops: CDR1 SGHRS, CDR2 YFSETQ. CDR3 nucleotides: TGCGCCAGCAGCTTGGTAGCGTTAGCGGGAGGGCCGAATGAGCAGTTCTTC. Translating gives CASSLVALAGGPNEQFF.

The gene calls are TRBV10-3 and TRBJ2-3; no reliable D call. Trimming stripped 6 bases from V and 6 bases from J, with 19 bases between. The CDR3 contains 15 residues. Germline CDR1 reads ENHRY; CDR2 reads SYGVKD. DNA for the CDR3: TGTGCCATCAGGGTCGGACCCAAATTCCCGGATACGCAGTATTTT. The encoded protein is CAIRVGPKFPDTQYF.

This chain joins TRBV11-2 and TRBJ2-7; unclear D gene. V dropped 4 bases and J dropped 2 bases, with 9 bases sitting between them. CDR1 is SGHAT, CDR2 FQNNGV, per germline. The CDR3 is made up of 13 amino acids. The CDR3 loop is CASSSRRAYEQYF. DNA of the CDR3: TGTGCCAGCAGCTCTCGCCGGGCCTACGAGCAGTACTTC.

The chain uses TRBV4-1 and TRBJ1-1, with 7 bases identical to TRBD1. This CDR3 is built from 16 residues. V shed 0 bases and J 1 base; nucleotides not matched to a gene: 5. CDR1 and CDR2 from the germline V gene are MGHRA and YSYEKL. The CDR3 DNA is TGCGCCAGCAGCCAAGATCTTAACAGGGGGAACACTGAAGCTTTCTTT. It codes for CASSQDLNRGNTEAFF.

As for this clone: The same CDR3 can be traced to other DNA sequences in this sample. The rearrangement uses TRBV18 and TRBJ2-7; D is unresolved. The germline gives CDR1 KGHSH, CDR2 LQKENI. CDR3 length: 12 residues. Between the trimmed V and J ends, which lost 6 bases and 3 bases, there was a span of 9 bases. CDR3 amino acids: CASSPSIYEQYF. In DNA form, the CDR3 reads TGTGCCAGCTCCCCCTCCATCTACGAGCAGTACTTC.

The chain has TRBV25-1 and TRBJ2-3; 11 bases are shared with TRBD2. From germline, CDR1 is MGHDK and CDR2 SYGVNS. The CDR3 length is 16 residues. With V trimmed by 3 bases and J by 4 bases, 6 bases remained unmatched. The CDR3 is CASSDQPGLAADTQYF. For the CDR3, the DNA is TGTGCCAGCAGTGACCAGCCGGGACTAGCGGCAGATACGCAGTATTTT.

The chain is built from TRBV28 and TRBJ2-3; 11 positions match TRBD2. V was pared by 5 bases and J by 3 bases, with 10 bases of the junction left unmatched. CDR3 size: 17 residues. CDR1 and CDR2 (germline): MDHEN, SYDVKM. The CDR3 DNA sequence: TGTGCCAGCAGTCCGTTAGCGGGAGGGCGGCAGACAGATACGCAGTATTTT. Protein sequence: CASSPLAGGRQTDTQYF.

The chain uses TRBV29-1 and TRBJ1-2; D ambiguous. Trimming removed 4 bases from V and 2 bases from J, with 8 bases in between. The CDR3 runs to 12 residues. Germline V CDR1 and CDR2: SQVTM, ANQGSEA. CDR3 sequence (DNA): TGCAGCGTTGTGGCAGAGAACTATGGCTACACCTTC. This encodes CSVVAENYGYTF. The full variable domain, completed using reference TRBV29-1 and TRBJ1-2, is SAVISQKPSRDICQRGTSLTIQCQVDSQVTMMFWYRQQPGQSLTLIATANQGSEATYESGFVIDKFPISRPNLTFSTLTVSNMSPEDSSIYLCSVVAENYGYTFGSGTRLTVV.

V is TRBV5-1 and J is TRBJ2-3, with D maybe TRBD2 (5 bases). CDR3 length: 14 amino acids. V was clipped by 0 bases and J by 4 bases, with 9 bases between them. The germline V gene has CDR1 SGHRS and CDR2 YFSETQ. Here the CDR3 reads CASSLGGMADTQYF. CDR3 DNA sequence: TGCGCCAGCAGCTTGGGAGGGATGGCAGATACGCAGTATTTT.

The V call is TRBV5-6, the J call TRBJ2-5; the D gene could be TRBD1 or TRBD2 (6 bases each). Germline assignment: CDR1 SGHDT and CDR2 YYEEEE. This CDR3 has 15 residues. V lost 2 bases and J 8 bases, leaving 19 bases between the germline ends. CDR3 sequence reads: CASSFGGLPQGTQYF. DNA of the CDR3: TGTGCCAGCAGCTTTGGGGGGCTACCCCAAGGAACCCAGTACTTC.

This sequence joins TRBV7-5 and TRBJ2-6; the table's D gene call, TRBD1, was not cross checked with the DNA. TRBV7-5 is given as a pseudogene. There are 19 residues in the CDR3. The CDR3 DNA reads TGTGTCAGAAGCCCATGGTTGTTAGTAGGGGACTCTGGGGCCAACGTCCTGACTTTC. Its translation is CVRSPWLLVGDSGANVLTF.

V usage is TRBV4-1 and J usage is TRBJ2-7, with 12 bases that match TRBD2. Germline trimming cut 3 bases from V and 3 bases from J; bases unmatched to any gene: 3. CDR3 length: 15 amino acids. Germline lookup yields CDR1 MGHRA and CDR2 YSYEKL. CDR3 DNA: TGCGCCAGCAGCCAGACTAGCGGGAGAGGCTACGAGCAGTACTTC. Its translation: CASSQTSGRGYEQYF.

The rearrangement links TRBV18 to TRBJ1-4, with no clear D. V lost 4 bases and J lost 4, with 13 bases in between. The CDR3 has 15 residues. The germline gives CDR1 KGHSH, CDR2 LQKENI. The CDR3 DNA reads TGTGCCAGCTCACTCAGGACGGGTTATAATGAAAAACTGTTTTTT. The encoded protein is CASSLRTGYNEKLFF.

CDR3 in amino acids: CASSLAMNREGTEAFF. The CDR3 DNA follows: TGCGCCAGCAGCTTGGCCATGAACAGGGAGGGCACTGAAGCTTTCTTT. The J gene is TRBJ1-1, the V gene TRBV5-1; D might be TRBD1 (6 bases). The CDR3 loop spans 16 amino acids. The germline V gene has CDR1 SGHRS and CDR2 YFSETQ. V lost 0 bases and J 4 bases, leaving 16 bases between the germline ends.

The chain joins TRBV29-1 to TRBJ2-6; 11 bases agree with TRBD1. This CDR3 is built from 18 residues. V trimming: 0 bases; J trimming: 9 bases; junction bases outside the gene matches: 13. Germline V gives CDR1 SQVTM, CDR2 ANQGSEA. DNA of the CDR3: TGCAGCGTTGAAGATCTTGGGACAGGGGGGCCTCGGGGCAACGTCCTGACTTTC. Its protein is CSVEDLGTGGPRGNVLTF.

V usage is TRBV2 and J usage is TRBJ2-7, with TRBD2 identical over 9 bases. Trimming cost V 7 bases and J 0 bases; bases outside gene matches: 4. The CDR3 is 14 residues long. The germline gives CDR1 SNHLY, CDR2 FYNNEI. In DNA form, the CDR3 reads TGTGCCAGCACAAGCGGGAGGAGCTCCTACGAGCAGTACTTC. It yields the protein CASTSGRSSYEQYF.

This clone was detected only once. The chain joins TRBV29-1 to TRBJ2-3, with D possibly TRBD2 on 6 matching bases. Trimming cost V 3 bases and J 5 bases, with 18 bases left between them. Germline-derived CDR1 and CDR2 are SQVTM and ANQGSEA. This CDR3 spans 15 amino acids. The CDR3 DNA reads TGCAGCGTTGACTATATCCGGGGGACGGGAGATACGCAGTATTTT. Translation: CSVDYIRGTGDTQYF.

The chain joins TRBV7-2 to TRBJ1-2; D gene unclear. Germline CDR1 and CDR2: SGHTA and FQGNSA. V lost 1 base to trimming and J lost 4 bases, with 13 bases between them. The CDR3 length is 15 residues. CDR3 coding DNA: TGTGCCAGCAGCTTAGGTCCCGGGGTTAGCTATGGCTACACCTTC. Translated, it gives CASSLGPGVSYGYTF.

The CDR3 here is CASSPRGGEQYF. The CDR3 DNA follows: TGTGCCAGCAGTCCTCGGGGTGGCGAGCAGTACTTC. The chain recombines TRBV6-5 with TRBJ2-7, with D perhaps matching TRBD2 (5 bases). The CDR3 has 12 amino acids. V gave up 5 bases and J gave up 6 bases, with 11 bases separating them. Per the germline V gene, CDR1 is MNHEY and CDR2 is SVGAGI.

On this clone: This sample also contains other DNA sequences that code for the same CDR3. The chain's CDR3 is CASSLVTGARNEQFF. The CDR3 bases are TGCGCCAGCAGCTTGGTCACAGGGGCCCGCAATGAGCAGTTCTTC. This chain links TRBV5-1 with TRBJ2-1, with 7 positions matching TRBD1. CDR1 and CDR2 (germline): SGHRS, YFSETQ. CDR3 size: 15 residues. With 0 bases clipped from V and 6 bases from J, the junction kept 6 bases outside the gene matches.

In regard to this clone: Other DNA variants within this sample encode the same CDR3. The CDR3 sequence: CASSETPYNEQFF. The CDR3 DNA follows: TGCGCCAGCAGCGAGACACCCTACAATGAGCAGTTCTTC. This rearrangement joins TRBV10-1 to TRBJ2-1; D is unclear. The CDR3 is 13 amino acids. V was clipped by 6 bases and J by 2 bases, with 8 bases between them. CDR1 and CDR2 from the germline V gene are WNHNN and SYGVQD (reference sequence).

The V and J genes are TRBV7-9 and TRBJ1-3, with D uncertain. The germline V and J ends were trimmed by 3 bases and 4 bases, with 10 bases remaining between them. The CDR3 extends over 14 amino acids. Germline loops: CDR1 SEHNR, CDR2 FQNEAQ (reference sequence). The DNA of the CDR3 is TGTGCCAGCAGCTTGCCCCAAGCCGGAAACACCATATATTTT. It codes for CASSLPQAGNTIYF. The whole variable domain, remainder taken from reference TRBV7-9 and TRBJ1-3, is DTGVSQNPRHKITKRGQNVTFRCDPISEHNRLYWYRQTLGQGPEFLTYFQNEAQLEKSRLLSDRFSAERPKGSFSTLEIQRTEQGDSAMYLCASSLPQAGNTIYFGEGSWLTVV.

This chain uses TRBV7-3 with TRBJ2-2, with 10 bases that match TRBD2. From germline, CDR1 is SGHTA and CDR2 FQGTGA. With 5 bases clipped from V and 5 bases from J, the junction kept 8 bases outside the gene matches. The CDR3 consists of 16 residues. The DNA of the CDR3 is TGTGCCAGCAGCCAGGCTAGCGGGAGTGGGACCGGGGAGCTGTTTTTT. Its translation: CASSQASGSGTGELFF.

This clone appeared once. CDR3 sequence reads: CASSQPGTTRQYF. In DNA, the CDR3 is TGTGCCAGCAGTCAACCAGGGACGACAAGGCAGTACTTC. The V and J genes are TRBV27 and TRBJ2-4; D may match TRBD1 or TRBD2 (5 bases each). The germline V gene has CDR1 MNHEY and CDR2 SMNVEV (reference sequence). V lost 5 bases and J 13 bases, leaving 18 bases between the germline ends. The CDR3 sequence is 13 residues long.

This clone was seen a single time. The chain carries TRBV28 and TRBJ1-2; D is unclear. Germline assignment: CDR1 MDHEN and CDR2 SYDVKM. The CDR3 loop spans 13 amino acids. V shed 5 bases and J shed 8 bases, with 15 bases lying between them. CDR3 DNA sequence: TGTGCCAGCAGTACGACACCGTTTGGGGGCTACACCTTC. Its translation is CASSTTPFGGYTF.

The chain joins TRBV5-1 to TRBJ1-1; a possible D gene is TRBD1 (5 bases). The germline V and J ends were trimmed by 5 bases and 10 bases, with 27 bases remaining between them. The CDR3 extends over 16 amino acids. The germline V gene encodes CDR1 SGHRS and CDR2 YFSETQ. CDR3 loop: CASSGADHPSRGGAFF. DNA of the CDR3: TGCGCCAGCAGTGGGGCAGATCACCCTTCTCGCGGAGGAGCTTTCTTT. The whole variable domain, filled in from reference TRBV5-1 and TRBJ1-1, reads KAGVTQTPRYLIKTRGQQVTLSCSPISGHRSVSWYQQTPGQGLQFLFEYFSETQRNKGNFPGRFSGRQFSNSRSEMNVSTLELGDSALYLCASSGADHPSRGGAFFGQGTRLTVV.

The rearrangement uses TRBV15 and TRBJ1-2, with TRBD1 identical over 9 bases. Germline-derived CDR1 and CDR2 are LNHNV and YYDKDF (reference sequence). J lost 4 bases, V lost 7 bases, and 7 bases had no gene match. This CDR3 is built from 14 residues. The CDR3 spells CATTTGGTPYGYTF. As DNA, the CDR3 is TGTGCCACCACCACAGGGGGCACCCCCTATGGCTACACCTTC.

The genes are TRBV27 and TRBJ2-7; D is ambiguous. The germline V gene encodes CDR1 MNHEY and CDR2 SMNVEV (reference sequence). This CDR3 has 14 amino acids. V was trimmed by 5 bases and J by 2 bases, leaving 13 bases between them. CDR3 coding DNA: TGTGCCAGCAGTGTTGAAATTGGGGCCTACGAGCAGTACTTC. This codes for CASSVEIGAYEQYF.

The J gene is TRBJ2-7, the V gene TRBV15, with 12 bases that match TRBD2. V shed 3 bases, J shed 0 bases, and the junction held 0 bases outside the gene matches. The CDR3 is 15 amino acids. CDR1 LNHNV and CDR2 YYDKDF come from the germline V gene (reference sequence). Here the CDR3 reads CATSRTSGSSYEQYF. The CDR3 DNA reads as TGTGCCACCAGCAGGACTAGCGGGAGCTCCTACGAGCAGTACTTC.

The chain employs TRBV11-2 and TRBJ2-3, with 7 bases lining up with TRBD2. Looked up from germline, CDR1 is SGHAT and CDR2 is FQNNGV. V lost 7 bases to trimming and J lost 4 bases; unmatched junction nucleotides: 8. The CDR3 covers 14 residues. The CDR3 protein is CASTSRTRADTQYF. In DNA form, the CDR3 reads TGTGCCAGCACCAGTCGGACTAGAGCAGATACGCAGTATTTT.